Presented here are 23 T cell receptor beta chains from one specimen sequenced in a study of shared clonotypes between healthy human individuals (dated by TCRdb to 2020 to 2021). The library was generated by the immunoSEQ multiplex PCR assay. The immuneACCESS repertoire file appears here via TCRdb, limited to in-frame rearrangements. These files lack a portion of the clones; in checked studies, under half of the deficit traces to unresolved V genes, and the cause of the others is not known. A total of hundreds of thousands of clones appear in this sample, about 74% of them only once. The top ten constitute 1.7% of the sample. Sequencing was performed on memory CD4+ T cells sorted from blood. Sample cell subset or site, as interpreted from the label and publication: CD45RA-negative fraction. The receptor source for this set is a woman younger than 45 in good health.

This clone was detected ten times or more. J is TRBJ1-4 and V is TRBV7-9; a possible D gene is TRBD1 (5 bases). V gave up 4 bases and J gave up 3 bases, with 15 bases separating them. This CDR3 is built from 16 residues. CDR1 is SEHNR and CDR2 is FQNEAQ in the germline V gene (reference sequence). The CDR3 here is CASSSRTGHSNEKLFF. The CDR3 region has the DNA TGTGCCAGCAGCTCGAGAACAGGCCACTCTAATGAAAAACTGTTTTTT. The full variable domain, rest sourced from reference TRBV7-9 and TRBJ1-4, is DTGVSQNPRHKITKRGQNVTFRCDPISEHNRLYWYRQTLGQGPEFLTYFQNEAQLEKSRLLSDRFSAERPKGSFSTLEIQRTEQGDSAMYLCASSSRTGHSNEKLFFGSGTQLSVL.

V and J are TRBV30 and TRBJ1-5; no clear D gene. CDR3 size: 15 residues. Germline V gene data show CDR1 as GTSNPN and CDR2 as SVGIG (reference sequence). Trimming shortened V by 2 bases and J by 0 bases, and 11 bases separated the two germline ends. The CDR3 reads CAWSSGANSNQPQHF. The CDR3 DNA reads TGTGCCTGGAGTTCGGGAGCTAATAGCAATCAGCCCCAGCATTTT.

This clone was observed once. J is TRBJ2-2 and V is TRBV2, with 8 bases aligning to TRBD1. After removal of 2 bases from V and 5 bases from J, the junction contained 4 bases not matched to a gene. CDR1 and CDR2 from the germline V gene are SNHLY and FYNNEI. CDR3 size: 15 residues. The CDR3 DNA reads TGTGCCAGCAGTGAACAGGGGGCGGTGACCGGGGAGCTGTTTTTT. Encoded protein: CASSEQGAVTGELFF.

The chain uses TRBV15 and TRBJ1-5; 12 bases line up with TRBD1. With V trimmed by 3 bases and J by 5 bases, 14 bases remained unmatched. Looked up from germline, CDR1 is LNHNV and CDR2 is YYDKDF (reference sequence). The CDR3 is 19 amino acids. The DNA of the CDR3 is TGTGCCACCAGCAGGGGACAGGGGGCTCTCAAAATCGGCTATCAGCCCCAGCATTTT. It encodes CATSRGQGALKIGYQPQHF.

This clone was seen once. The gene calls are TRBV10-3 and TRBJ2-1; D uncertain. V was cut by 6 bases and J by 8 bases, with 11 bases left in between. Germline V CDR1 and CDR2: ENHRY, SYGVKD. There are 12 residues in the CDR3. The CDR3 DNA sequence: TGTGCCATCAGCGTAGGAAGGGATGAGCAGTTCTTC. It is translated as CAISVGRDEQFF.

This chain joins TRBV9 and TRBJ2-3; 7 bases are a match to TRBD2. Germline lookup yields CDR1 SGDLS and CDR2 YYNGEE. The CDR3 sequence is 15 residues long. With V trimmed by 0 bases and J by 9 bases, 10 bases remained unmatched. This CDR3 reads CASSVAGGSSRTQYF. DNA for the CDR3: TGTGCCAGCAGCGTAGCGGGCGGGAGTTCAAGAACGCAGTATTTT.

V gene TRBV5-1 combines with J gene TRBJ2-3; 8 nucleotides match TRBD1. In germline, CDR1 is SGHRS, CDR2 YFSETQ. CDR3 length: 16 residues. V gave up 0 bases and J gave up 3 bases; unmatched junction bases: 6. The CDR3 loop reads CASSLEAGGSTDTQYF. The CDR3 DNA sequence: TGCGCCAGCAGCTTGGAGGCAGGGGGCTCTACAGATACGCAGTATTTT.

The sample holds a few counts of this clone. The chain uses TRBV4-2 and TRBJ2-5; weak D call: TRBD2 (7 bases). The last part of the DNA fits TRBJ2-7 better; the J call may be wrong. Germline loops: CDR1 LGHNA, CDR2 YNFKEQ. The CDR3 totals 16 residues. For the CDR3, the DNA is TGTGCCAGCAGCCAAGATGCCCGGGAGGACAGCTACGAGCAGTACTTC. This gives the protein CASSQDAREDSYEQYF.

This clone was picked up a small number of times. The J gene is TRBJ1-3, the V gene TRBV30, with D possibly being TRBD1 (6 bases). Per germline, CDR1 GTSNPN and CDR2 SVGIG (reference sequence). This CDR3 region has 15 residues. V shed 6 bases and J shed 1 base, with 16 bases lying between them. The CDR3 DNA reads TGTGCCTGCGAACAGGGAGTCCGGTCTGGAAACACCATATATTTT. Translation gives CACEQGVRSGNTIYF. Supplemented by reference TRBV30 and TRBJ1-3, the full variable domain reads SQTIHQWPATLVQPVGSPLSLECTVEGTSNPNLYWYRQAAGRGLQLLFYSVGIGQISSEVPQNLSASRPQDRQFILSSKKLLLSDSGFYLCACEQGVRSGNTIYFGEGSWLTVV.

The V gene is TRBV6-4, the J gene TRBJ1-1; D is uncertain. The germline CDR1 and CDR2 sequences are MRHNA and SNTAGT. The CDR3 covers 14 residues. Trimming removed 0 bases at V and 6 bases at J, with 11 bases between. The CDR3 DNA reads TGTGCCAGCAGTGACTCATCGGCGTCAGCTGAAGCTTTCTTT. Residues: CASSDSSASAEAFF.

The chain joins TRBV19 to TRBJ2-3, with 12 bases matching TRBD2. Trimming at V came to 3 bases and at J to 6 bases, leaving 4 bases not matched to a gene. Germline CDR1 is LNHDA and CDR2 is SQIVND (reference sequence). This CDR3 contains 15 residues. The CDR3 sequence: CASSMTSGSLDTQYF. The DNA for the CDR3 is TGTGCCAGTAGTATGACTAGCGGGAGTCTTGATACGCAGTATTTT.

The V call is TRBV5-1, the J call TRBJ1-1, with a possible D match to TRBD1 (5 bases). The V and J ends lost 7 bases and 1 base respectively, with 14 bases between them. The CDR3 runs to 14 residues. Germline-derived CDR1 and CDR2 are SGHRS and YFSETQ. CDR3 coding DNA: TGCGCCAGCCAAGTGGCCGGGGCGAACACTGAAGCTTTCTTT. Amino acid sequence: CASQVAGANTEAFF.

In DNA form, the CDR3 reads TGTGCCAGCACCAGCTGGACGGCCCGGAGTAATGAGCAGTTCTTC. Translated: CASTSWTARSNEQFF. The chain joins TRBV28 to TRBJ2-1; D is unresolved. The CDR3 covers 15 residues. Germline V lookup: CDR1 MDHEN, CDR2 SYDVKM. V lost 7 bases and J lost 7, with 20 bases in between.

This clone was counted once. J is TRBJ2-1 and V is TRBV19; the D gene could be TRBD1 or TRBD2 (5 bases each). Germline CDR1 LNHDA, CDR2 SQIVND (reference sequence). V was pared by 8 bases and J by 11 bases, with 16 bases between. This CDR3 is 12 amino acids long. The CDR3 DNA reads as TGTGCCAGTGCCAAGTCTGGGACGCAGCAGTTCTTC. Translation: CASAKSGTQQFF.

CDR3 loop: CASSEAHGEPTDTQYF. The CDR3 DNA is TGTGCCAGCAGTGAAGCGCACGGGGAGCCCACAGATACGCAGTATTTT. This rearrangement joins TRBV6-1 to TRBJ2-3, with D possibly being TRBD2 (5 bases). The CDR3 covers 16 residues. Germline V lookup: CDR1 MNHNS, CDR2 SASEGT. Deletions cut 0 bases from V and 2 bases from J, with 12 bases between.

About this clone: Other DNA sequences in the sample encode the same CDR3. V usage is TRBV7-7 and J usage is TRBJ2-1; TRBD1 matches at 9 bases. V dropped 5 bases and J dropped 6; count of bases not matched to a gene: 5. Germline loops: CDR1 SSHAT, CDR2 FNYEAQ (reference sequence). This CDR3 is built from 14 residues. The CDR3 region is CASSRGQGSNEQFF. CDR3 DNA: TGTGCCAGCAGCCGGGGACAGGGCTCCAATGAGCAGTTCTTC.

The genes are TRBV9 and TRBJ2-7; TRBD1 might be the D (6 bases). Deletions cut 4 bases from V and 5 bases from J, with 16 bases between. This CDR3 spans 14 amino acids. The germline gives CDR1 SGDLS, CDR2 YYNGEE. DNA for the CDR3: TGTGCCAGCAGCCCGAGGACAGCTCGACACGAGCAGTACTTC. Translated, it gives CASSPRTARHEQYF.

The chain links TRBV28 to TRBJ2-3, with TRBD1 matching 8 bases. CDR1 MDHEN and CDR2 SYDVKM come from the germline V gene. This CDR3 has 14 amino acids. Trimming removed 1 base from V and 5 bases from J; junction bases left unmatched: 2. CDR3 sequence: CASSLYRGVDTQYF. The CDR3 bases are TGTGCCAGCAGTTTATACAGGGGGGTAGATACGCAGTATTTT. The full variable domain, with the rest looked up from reference TRBV28 and TRBJ2-3, is DVKVTQSSRYLVKRTGEKVFLECVQDMDHENMFWYRQDPGLGLRLIYFSYDVKMKEKGDIPEGYSVSREKKERFSLILESASTNQTSMYLCASSLYRGVDTQYFGPGTRLTVL.

CDR3 sequence reads: CAWSVQLSSGNTIYF. The CDR3 DNA follows: TGTGCCTGGAGTGTACAGCTTAGCTCTGGAAACACCATATATTTT. The rearrangement links TRBV30 to TRBJ1-3; D gene uncertain. Trimming left V 0 bases short and J 0 bases short, with 9 bases between. CDR1 and CDR2 from the germline V gene are GTSNPN and SVGIG (reference sequence). CDR3 length: 15 residues.

This clone has just a few counts. Distinct nucleotide sequences in the sample also encode this CDR3. The chain couples TRBV2 to TRBJ1-1, with a tentative D call TRBD1 (5 bases). V lost 6 bases and J lost 1, with 15 bases in between. CDR3 size: 15 residues. Germline V lookup: CDR1 SNHLY, CDR2 FYNNEI. The CDR3 reads CASSARQLKNTEAFF. In DNA form, the CDR3 reads TGTGCCAGCAGCGCCCGACAGTTGAAGAACACTGAAGCTTTCTTT.

The chain links TRBV15 to TRBJ1-4; the D gene is possibly TRBD1 (5 bases). Germline values: CDR1 LNHNV, CDR2 YYDKDF (reference sequence). The CDR3 runs to 16 residues. The V end lost 0 bases, the J end lost 0 bases, and 8 bases lay between the germline ends. CDR3 coding DNA: TGTGCCACCAGCAGAGACAGGGCTTCAACTAATGAAAAACTGTTTTTT. Translated, it gives CATSRDRASTNEKLFF.

Comments on this clone: Its ends do not fully match the called genes, so a read error is possible. V and J are TRBV6-1 and TRBJ2-1, with D perhaps TRBD2 (6 bases). The CDR3 covers 17 residues. Germline CDR1 is MNHNS and CDR2 is SASEGT. The CDR3 DNA follows: TGTGCCAGCAGAGAAGCGGGCTGGGGAGTCCCCTACAATGAGCAGTTCTTC. It is translated as CASREAGWGVPYNEQFF.

The CDR3 reads CASSYRQAYEQYF. The CDR3 DNA follows: TGTGCCAGCAGTTACAGACAGGCCTACGAGCAGTACTTC. The chain couples TRBV27 to TRBJ2-7, with D perhaps TRBD1 (6 bases). V lost 4 bases to trimming and J lost 2 bases, with 9 bases between them. The CDR3 has 13 amino acids. Germline CDR1 MNHEY, CDR2 SMNVEV (reference sequence).